This note documents a single T cell receptor beta chain sequence. Its antigen is still unknown. Here immunoSEQ multiplex PCR was the method, and the copy in TCRdb shows in-frame clones only, minus some. The sample lists 550,000 to 700,000 clones, roughly 72% occurring once. All of the donors resided in Nashville, Tennessee, and each was a Caucasian adult. These data originate in a study of shared clonotypes between healthy human individuals. Study-wide context: Every donor yielded three CD4 naive, three CD4 memory, two CD8 naive and one CD8 memory plate.

Whole-study results and caveats: Across subsets, estimated richness was generally greater for naive than for memory populations.

With 5 bases removed from V and 3 bases from J, the gap between germline ends came to 16 bases. Per the germline V gene, CDR1 is MDHEN and CDR2 is SYDVKM. CDR3 size: 15 residues. J is TRBJ1-1 and V is TRBV28, with D maybe TRBD1 (5 bases). Material for sequencing was memory CD4+ T cells sorted from blood. Subset reported: CD45RA-negative fraction. The source of this sequence is a woman aged 25 to 39 in good health. The CDR3, as DNA: TGTGCCAGCAGTCTACGACCCCGGGGCGACACTGAAGCTTTCTTT. Translating gives CASSLRPRGDTEAFF.